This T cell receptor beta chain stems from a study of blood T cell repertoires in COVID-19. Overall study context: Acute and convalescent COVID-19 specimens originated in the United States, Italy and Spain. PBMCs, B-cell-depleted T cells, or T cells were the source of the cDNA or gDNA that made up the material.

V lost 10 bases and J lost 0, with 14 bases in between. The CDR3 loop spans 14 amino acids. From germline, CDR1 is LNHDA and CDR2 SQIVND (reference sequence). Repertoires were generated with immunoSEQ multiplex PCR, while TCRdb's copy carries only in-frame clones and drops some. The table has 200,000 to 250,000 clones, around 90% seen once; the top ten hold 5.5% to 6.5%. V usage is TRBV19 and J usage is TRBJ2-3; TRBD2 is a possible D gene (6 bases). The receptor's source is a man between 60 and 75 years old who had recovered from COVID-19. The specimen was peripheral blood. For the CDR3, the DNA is TGTGCCACTAGCGCGGGGAAAAGCACAGATACGCAGTATTTT. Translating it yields CATSAGKSTDTQYF.